Listed below are T cell receptor beta chains from one sample, sequenced in a study of blood T cell repertoires in COVID-19. This table comes from immunoSEQ multiplex PCR, and its TCRdb copy is limited to in-frame clones, with some not included. The data show roughly 280,000 clones, under 95% seen once. Source material: PBMCs or T cells enriched from blood (not recorded which). These receptors were taken from a man aged 35 to 55 who had been exposed to COVID-19. The CDR3 runs from the conserved cysteine through the conserved F or W. Each record gives: D gene, V gene, clone size, CDR3 length, J gene, CDR3 DNA, CDR3 protein. A D gene is named only where the DNA matches it firmly. Size values are once, few and many counts, or a class for expanded clones, and some rows have none.

d_gene: .
v_gene: TRBV1
abundance: .
len: 19
j_gene: TRBJ2-1
CDR3nt: TGCACCAGCAGCCAAGAAGCAAGGCGGGGTAGCAGCTCCTACAATGAGCAGTTCTTC
CDR3aa: CTSSQEARRGSSSYNEQFF

d_gene: .
v_gene: TRBV3-1/TRBV3-2
abundance: .
len: 16
j_gene: TRBJ2-1
CDR3nt: TGTGCCAGCAGCCAAGTTGCGGGGGCGCGTTACAATGAGCAGTTCTTC
CDR3aa: CASSQVAGARYNEQFF

d_gene: .
v_gene: TRBV28
abundance: .
len: 14
j_gene: TRBJ1-2
CDR3nt: TGTGCCAGCAGTTTAACACCAGGGAGGGGCGGCTACACCTTC
CDR3aa: CASSLTPGRGGYTF

d_gene: .
v_gene: TRBV12-3/TRBV12-4
abundance: .
len: 11
j_gene: TRBJ2-3
CDR3nt: TGTGCCAGCAGCGAGACAGATACGCAGTATTTT
CDR3aa: CASSETDTQYF

d_gene: .
v_gene: TRBV29-1
abundance: .
len: 13
j_gene: TRBJ2-7
CDR3nt: TGCAGCGTTGCCGAGACAGGCGGCGGCGAGCAGTACTTC
CDR3aa: CSVAETGGGEQYF

d_gene: .
v_gene: TRBV7-2
abundance: .
len: 13
j_gene: TRBJ1-1
CDR3nt: TGTGCCAGCAGCTCCGACAGAGACACTGAAGCTTTCTTT
CDR3aa: CASSSDRDTEAFF

d_gene: TRBD2
v_gene: TRBV3-1/TRBV3-2
abundance: few
len: 18
j_gene: TRBJ2-2
CDR3nt: TGTGCCAGCAGCCAGGGACTAGCGGGAGGGCCAAGGACCGGGGAGCTGTTTTTT
CDR3aa: CASSQGLAGGPRTGELFF

d_gene: .
v_gene: TRBV14
abundance: .
len: 15
j_gene: TRBJ2-7
CDR3nt: TGTGCCAGCAGCCTCCGGGAGTCAGTGATATACGAGCAGTACTTC
CDR3aa: CASSLRESVIYEQYF

d_gene: TRBD2
v_gene: TRBV5-1
abundance: .
len: 18
j_gene: TRBJ2-1
CDR3nt: TGCGCCAGCAGCCATCTAGCGGGAGGGCCCCATGGTTCGCATGAGCAGTTCTTC
CDR3aa: CASSHLAGGPHGSHEQFF

d_gene: TRBD2
v_gene: TRBV6-2/TRBV6-3
abundance: .
len: 15
j_gene: TRBJ2-7
CDR3nt: TGTGCCAGCAGTTCTAGCGGGGGCCGGAGCTACGAGCAGTACTTC
CDR3aa: CASSSSGGRSYEQYF

d_gene: TRBD1
v_gene: TRBV7-3
abundance: once
len: 18
j_gene: TRBJ2-6
CDR3nt: TGTGCCAGCAGCTTAACGGGACAGGGGTTCTCTGGGGCCAACGTCCTGACTTTC
CDR3aa: CASSLTGQGFSGANVLTF